The clone carrying this T cell receptor beta chain was recorded many times. TCRdb passed the 5' RACE reads through MiXCR, listing each CDR3 protein once. Counted here are approximately 80,000 distinct CDR3 sequences, about an eighth occurring once; the ten biggest clones make up 3.4%. This specimen comes from a study of early T cells in non-severe SARS-CoV-2 infection. CDR1 and CDR2 from the germline V gene are MNHNS and SASEGT. Trimming left V 7 bases short and J 5 bases short, with 15 bases between. This CDR3 has 15 residues. The sequenced material came from whole blood. This TCR derives from an adult who was a healthcare worker with PCR-confirmed SARS-CoV-2 infection or an uninfected control (not recorded which). The chain joins TRBV6-1 to TRBJ1-6; D not certain. The CDR3 here is CASTLLGMDNSPLHF. DNA for the CDR3: TGTGCCAGCACCCTACTAGGGATGGATAATTCACCCCTCCACTTT.